A selection of T cell receptor beta chains follows, all from one sample in a study of T cells in Graves' hyperthyroidism and ophthalmopathy. TCRdb itself ran the multiplex PCR reads through MiXCR, one entry per CDR3 protein. The data hold about 420,000 distinct CDR3 sequences, with approximately 13% observed a single time. Sequenced input: blood. These TCRs come from a woman between 18 and 29 years old with Graves' hyperthyroidism. Both conserved end residues are part of each CDR3. D genes are given only for firm matches. A row's size may be missing; if present it is once, few, many or a size class.

d_call | j_call | v_call | clone_size | cdr3_aa | cdr3_nt
- | TRBJ2-1 | TRBV29-1 | many | CSVDRDWNEQFF | TGCAGCGTTGACAGGGATTGGAATGAGCAGTTCTTC
TRBD1 | TRBJ2-4 | TRBV6-1 | many | CASKNPGQGIAKNIQYF | TGTGCCAGCAAAAATCCGGGACAGGGGATAGCCAAAAACATTCAGTACTTC
- | TRBJ2-3 | TRBV7-3 | many | CASSLISSSTDTQYF | TGTGCCAGCAGCTTAATTTCCTCGAGCACAGATACGCAGTATTTT
- | TRBJ1-5 | TRBV12-3/TRBV12-4 | - | CASSTDAPYQPQHF | TGTGCCAGCAGTACGGATGCCCCTTATCAGCCCCAGCATTTT
TRBD2 | TRBJ2-1 | TRBV28 | many | CASSLIRLAGVNEQFF | TGTGCCAGCAGTTTAATTAGACTAGCGGGAGTCAATGAGCAGTTCTTC
- | TRBJ1-1 | TRBV28 | many | CASSSQENTEAFF | TGTGCCAGCAGCTCCCAGGAGAACACTGAAGCTTTCTTT
- | TRBJ2-3 | TRBV19 | many | CASSISSGTDTQYF | TGTGCCAGTAGTATCTCCAGCGGGACAGATACGCAGTATTTT
- | TRBJ2-2 | TRBV7-9 | - | CASSSQGPGELFF | TGTGCCAGCAGTTCCCAGGGCCCCGGGGAGCTGTTTTTT
- | TRBJ2-7 | TRBV6-1 | many | CASSNAPTWYEQYF | TGTGCCAGCAGCAACGCACCAACTTGGTACGAGCAGTACTTC
TRBD2 | TRBJ2-3 | TRBV10-3 | - | CAIRTSGALGTDTQYF | TGTGCCATCAGGACTAGCGGGGCTTTGGGTACAGATACGCAGTATTTT
- | TRBJ1-4 | TRBV12-3/TRBV12-4 | many | CASSFPKTGTREKLFF | TGTGCCAGCAGTTTCCCCAAAACAGGGACTAGAGAAAAACTGTTTTTT
- | TRBJ1-1 | TRBV12-3/TRBV12-4 | many | CASRLDSEAFF | TGTGCCAGCAGGCTCGACAGTGAAGCTTTCTTT
- | TRBJ1-2 | TRBV2 | many | CASSATSYGYTF | TGTGCCAGCAGTGCCACCAGCTATGGCTACACCTTC
- | TRBJ2-7 | TRBV20-1 | many | CSARVKGREQYF | TGCAGTGCTAGAGTAAAAGGGAGGGAGCAGTACTTC
- | TRBJ2-6 | TRBV4-3 | few | CASSQAGVGANVLTF | TGCGCCAGCAGCCAAGCTGGCGTTGGGGCCAACGTCCTGACTTTC
TRBD2 | TRBJ2-7 | TRBV5-1 | few | CASSLGLAGGPHNEQYF | TGCGCCAGCAGCTTGGGACTAGCGGGAGGGCCGCACAACGAGCAGTACTTC
- | TRBJ2-3 | TRBV12-3/TRBV12-4 | few | CASSLGGKRTDTQYF | TGTGCCAGCAGTTTGGGCGGGAAGCGCACAGATACGCAGTATTTT
- | TRBJ1-1 | TRBV19 | few | CASTEEMNTEAFF | TGTGCCAGTACCGAGGAGATGAACACTGAAGCTTTCTTT
TRBD1 | TRBJ1-5 | TRBV4-2 | - | CASSQDHGTENQPQHF | TGTGCCAGCAGCCAAGATCACGGGACAGAGAATCAGCCCCAGCATTTT
- | TRBJ1-3 | TRBV10-1 | few | CASRTGPGNTIYF | TGCGCCAGCAGGACGGGTCCTGGAAACACCATATATTTT
TRBD1 | TRBJ1-1 | TRBV5-1 | - | CASSTASKNRGRGTEAFF | TGCGCCAGCAGCACCGCCTCCAAAAACAGGGGAAGGGGCACTGAAGCTTTCTTT
- | TRBJ2-5 | TRBV27 | many | CASSLNGKKETQYF | TGTGCCAGCAGTTTAAACGGCAAAAAAGAGACCCAGTACTTC
- | TRBJ1-6 | TRBV2 | many | CASSVTGIRASPLHF | TGTGCCAGCAGTGTAACAGGGATTCGGGCTTCACCCCTCCACTTT
TRBD1 | TRBJ2-1 | TRBV7-9 | many | CASSLDNRGTGEQFF | TGTGCCAGCAGCTTAGATAACAGGGGGACGGGGGAGCAGTTCTTC
- | TRBJ2-7 | TRBV7-9 | many | CASSLGAAISYEQYF | TGTGCCAGCAGCTTAGGGGCGGCTATCTCCTACGAGCAGTACTTC
TRBD1 | TRBJ1-2 | TRBV28 | many | CASSFRDRFYYGYTF | TGTGCCAGCAGTTTCAGGGACAGGTTTTACTATGGCTACACCTTC
- | TRBJ1-1 | TRBV5-8 | - | CASSLQWGHMNTEAFF | TGTGCCAGCAGCTTACAGTGGGGACACATGAACACTGAAGCTTTCTTT
- | TRBJ2-1 | TRBV5-1 | once | CASSLRAEVYNEQFF | TGCGCCAGCAGCTTGAGGGCAGAGGTCTACAATGAGCAGTTCTTC